This entry lists 17 T cell receptor beta chains sequenced from one sample in a study of early T cells in non-severe SARS-CoV-2 infection. TCRdb used MiXCR to reprocess the 5' RACE reads, holding one entry per CDR3 protein. This sample has approximately 28,000 distinct CDR3 sequences, with around 5.8% found just once. The sequences come from whole blood, collected at baseline. All receptors come from an adult who was a healthcare worker with PCR-confirmed SARS-CoV-2 infection or an uninfected control (not recorded which).

This clonotype came up many times. The genes are TRBV25-1 and TRBJ1-2; 8 bases match TRBD1. Trimming took 5 bases from V and 0 from J; bases not matched to a gene: 5. Germline V gives CDR1 MGHDK, CDR2 SYGVNS. There are 15 residues in the CDR3. The CDR3 spells CASSNTGGANYGYTF. The CDR3 DNA sequence: TGTGCCAGCAGTAACACAGGGGGTGCTAACTATGGCTACACCTTC.

This clonotype occurred many times. This rearrangement joins TRBV15 to TRBJ2-1; TRBD1 agrees at 8 bases. The germline CDR1 and CDR2 sequences are LNHNV and YYDKDF (reference sequence). Trimming removed 0 bases from V and 3 bases from J; junction bases left unmatched: 4. The CDR3 has 16 residues. This CDR3 is CATSRDRTGYYNEQFF. The CDR3 nucleotides are TGTGCCACCAGCAGAGATAGGACAGGGTACTACAATGAGCAGTTCTTC.

This clonotype has a count of ten or more. The chain employs TRBV5-1 and TRBJ2-4; TRBD1 agrees at 10 bases. Germline V gives CDR1 SGHRS, CDR2 YFSETQ. Losses at the gene ends were 4 bases for V and 8 bases for J; bases not matched to a gene: 9. This CDR3 region has 15 residues. The CDR3 loop reads CASSPWTGGLDIQYF. The CDR3 DNA reads TGCGCCAGCAGCCCTTGGACAGGGGGTTTGGACATTCAGTACTTC.

This clonotype was recorded at least ten times. The CDR3 region is CASSQDPGYSANEKLFF. In DNA, the CDR3 is TGCGCCAGCAGCCAAGATCCAGGGTATAGTGCTAATGAAAAACTGTTTTTT. The rearrangement uses TRBV4-3 and TRBJ1-4; tentative D call: TRBD1 (5 bases). Germline V gene lookup returns CDR1 LGHNA and CDR2 YSLEER. Between the trimmed V and J ends, which lost 0 bases and 3 bases, there was a span of 14 bases. The CDR3 length is 17 residues.

This clonotype was counted at least ten times. V gene TRBV5-1 combines with J gene TRBJ2-2; D may correspond to TRBD1 or TRBD2 (5 bases each). V was clipped by 7 bases and J by 2 bases, with 12 bases between them. The CDR3 loop spans 14 amino acids. From germline, CDR1 is SGHRS and CDR2 YFSETQ. The CDR3 here is CASVGALNTGELFF. Here the CDR3 DNA reads TGCGCCAGCGTCGGGGCCCTTAACACCGGGGAGCTGTTTTTT.

Ten or more counts support this clonotype. V usage is TRBV2 and J usage is TRBJ2-1; 9 bases fit TRBD2. V lost 4 bases, J lost 9 bases, and 10 bases stayed unmatched. The CDR3 runs 15 residues. Germline lookup yields CDR1 SNHLY and CDR2 FYNNEI. Written as DNA, the CDR3 is TGTGCCAGCAGTGTCTCGGCGGGAGGGCCCCGTGAGCAGTTCTTC. Its protein product is CASSVSAGGPREQFF. Looking up the rest from reference TRBV2 and TRBJ2-1 gives the full variable domain: EPEVTQTPSHQVTQMGQEVILRCVPISNHLYFYWYRQILGQKVEFLVSFYNNEISEKSEIFDDQFSVERPDGSNFTLKIRSTKLEDSAMYFCASSVSAGGPREQFFGPGTRLTVL.

In its sample, this clonotype was seen many times. This chain uses TRBV28 with TRBJ2-7, with unresolved D. Trimming stripped 3 bases from V and 0 bases from J, with 12 bases between. The CDR3 has 15 residues. Germline V gives CDR1 MDHEN, CDR2 SYDVKM. The CDR3 bases are TGTGCCAGCAGTTTGTTCCGGATCTCCTCCTACGAGCAGTACTTC. Translated: CASSLFRISSYEQYF.

There are many counts of this clonotype. This chain links TRBV20-1 with TRBJ2-7, with 11 nucleotides matching TRBD2. This CDR3 spans 13 amino acids. Germline lookup yields CDR1 DFQATT and CDR2 SNEGSKA (reference sequence). The ends lost 6 bases at V and 6 bases at J; junction bases unmatched: 7. The CDR3 here is CSAKLAGVGEQYF. The CDR3 DNA reads TGCAGTGCGAAACTAGCGGGGGTAGGCGAGCAGTACTTC.

This clonotype has a count of ten or more. The chain uses TRBV4-1 and TRBJ2-1, with TRBD2 identical over 8 bases. CDR1 MGHRA and CDR2 YSYEKL come from the germline V gene. The CDR3 is made up of 20 amino acids. Trimming cost V 0 bases and J 4 bases; bases outside gene matches: 17. CDR3 DNA: TGCGCCAGCAGCCAAGATTCTCCTAGGCGGGGGGCGATCAGTTACAATGAGCAGTTCTTC. Translation: CASSQDSPRRGAISYNEQFF.

This clonotype was picked up many times. The chain employs TRBV6-1 and TRBJ2-7, with D possibly being TRBD2 (6 bases). CDR1 is MNHNS, CDR2 SASEGT, per germline. The CDR3 is 13 residues long. Trimming stripped 8 bases from V and 1 base from J, with 12 bases between. DNA of the CDR3: TGTGCCAGCGGGTCGGGAGTGTCCTACGAGCAGTACTTC. Encoded protein: CASGSGVSYEQYF.

At least ten counts were recorded for this clonotype. The genes are TRBV20-1 and TRBJ2-3, with D maybe TRBD2 (5 bases). The V gene lost 5 bases and the J gene lost 9 bases, with 15 bases spanning the gap. The CDR3 loop spans 12 amino acids. Germline CDR1 DFQATT, CDR2 SNEGSKA (reference sequence). CDR3 residues: CSAPKGVNTQYF. CDR3 DNA sequence: TGCAGTGCTCCGAAGGGAGTCAACACGCAGTATTTT.

In this sample, this clonotype turned up many times. The J gene is TRBJ2-5, the V gene TRBV6-2 or TRBV6-3; TRBD2 aligns across 9 bases. This CDR3 region has 17 residues. The ends lost 0 bases at V and 2 bases at J; junction bases unmatched: 7. CDR1 and CDR2 from the germline V gene are MNHEY and SVGEGT. This CDR3 reads CASSYSRLAGRQETQYF. The CDR3, as DNA: TGTGCCAGCAGTTACTCCCGGCTAGCGGGACGGCAAGAGACCCAGTACTTC.

This clonotype was observed at least ten times. V and J are TRBV20-1 and TRBJ2-4, with 14 bases identical to TRBD2. Germline loops: CDR1 DFQATT, CDR2 SNEGSKA (reference sequence). The CDR3 is made up of 16 amino acids. After removal of 6 bases from V and 9 bases from J, the junction contained 13 bases not matched to a gene. DNA of the CDR3: TGCAGTGCCGCTAGGACTAGCGGGAGGCAGGTCGGCATTCAGTACTTC. Translation: CSAARTSGRQVGIQYF.

This clonotype was picked up many times. The chain combines TRBV20-1 with TRBJ2-1, with 7 bases identical to TRBD2. This CDR3 comprises 16 residues. Looked up from germline, CDR1 is DFQATT and CDR2 is SNEGSKA (reference sequence). J was trimmed by 4 bases and V by 3 bases; bases with no gene match: 12. The CDR3 nucleotides read TGCAGTGCTAGGGGGGTCCTAGCGGAGCGGTACAATGAGCAGTTCTTC. Amino acids: CSARGVLAERYNEQFF.

The table lists this clonotype with many counts. The chain is built from TRBV2 and TRBJ1-5; D is uncertain. The CDR3 loop spans 12 amino acids. CDR1 is SNHLY, CDR2 FYNNEI, per germline. Trimming left V 7 bases short and J 2 bases short, with 6 bases between. CDR3 region: CASNNRNQPQHF. The CDR3 bases are TGTGCCAGCAATAATCGCAATCAGCCCCAGCATTTT. The full variable domain, with the rest looked up from reference TRBV2 and TRBJ1-5, is EPEVTQTPSHQVTQMGQEVILRCVPISNHLYFYWYRQILGQKVEFLVSFYNNEISEKSEIFDDQFSVERPDGSNFTLKIRSTKLEDSAMYFCASNNRNQPQHFGDGTRLSIL.

This clonotype was counted many times. This sequence joins TRBV29-1 and TRBJ2-7; 9 positions match TRBD2. The CDR3 has 15 amino acids. CDR1 is SQVTM and CDR2 is ANQGSEA in the germline V gene. V shed 2 bases and J 4 bases; nucleotides not matched to a gene: 9. The CDR3 protein is CSVELAGKSNYEQYF. CDR3 coding DNA: TGCAGCGTTGAACTAGCGGGAAAAAGCAATTACGAGCAGTACTTC.

This clonotype was seen at least ten times. J is TRBJ2-7 and V is TRBV20-1; 10 bases are a match to TRBD1. The CDR3 consists of 13 residues. V was pared by 6 bases and J by 7 bases, with 9 bases of the junction left unmatched. The germline CDR1 and CDR2 sequences are DFQATT and SNEGSKA (reference sequence). The CDR3 sequence: CSASRQGAGEQYF. Here the CDR3 DNA reads TGCAGTGCATCACGACAGGGGGCAGGAGAGCAGTACTTC.